This TCR beta chain was recovered during a study of blood T cells in healthy people across ages. Germline CDR1 LNHDA, CDR2 SQIVND (reference sequence). This CDR3 is 16 amino acids long. V lost 8 bases and J 3 bases, leaving 23 bases between the germline ends. Primers used in a second PCR of about 7 to 12 cycles were a sample-barcoded 5' primer and a J-beta primer mix. MiXCR, run by TCRdb on the 5' RACE reads, gives a single entry per CDR3 protein. The top ten clones hold approximately 13% of a sample with some 880,000 distinct CDR3 sequences, roughly 40% of them seen once. The genes are TRBV19 and TRBJ2-7, with D perhaps matching TRBD1 or TRBD2 (5 bases each). This receptor was obtained from a man aged 18-30 years in good health. The specimen was blood. In DNA, the CDR3 is TGTGCCAGTGGCCGGGGCAGGCCCGATCAAAACTACGAGCAGTACTTC. It encodes CASGRGRPDQNYEQYF.